The rows below give T cell receptor beta chains drawn from one sample of a study of T-cell reconstitution after alpha-beta-depleted transplantation in children. Each CDR3 protein gets one entry after TCRdb re-called the PCR reads with MiXCR. The sample gives about a million distinct CDR3 sequences, 25% to 30% of which show up once; over 25% is in the top ten. Specimen: PBMCs, mostly from graft donor cells, collected 360 days after TCRalphabeta/CD19-depleted stem cell transplant. These TCRs come from a boy in the first two years of life who had a stem cell transplant for SCID, so the T cells may come from the graft donor. Both conserved end residues are part of each CDR3. The order of the fields is V gene, J gene, D gene, clone size, CDR3 protein, CDR3 DNA. The D gene is left open where the match is weak. Clone size is given for some rows only: seen once, a few or many times, or a class if the clone is expanded.

V gene: TRBV16
J gene: TRBJ2-7
D gene: .
clone size: .
CDR3 protein: CASSQSTVNSYEQYF
CDR3 DNA: TGTGCCAGCAGCCAATCGACAGTCAACTCCTACGAGCAGTACTTC

V gene: TRBV5-1
J gene: TRBJ2-7
D gene: .
clone size: .
CDR3 protein: CASSSPEWDEQYF
CDR3 DNA: TGCGCCAGCAGCTCCCCGGAGTGGGACGAGCAGTACTTC

V gene: TRBV20-1
J gene: TRBJ2-3
D gene: .
clone size: few
CDR3 protein: CSASRGAGTDTQYF
CDR3 DNA: TGCAGTGCGAGCCGGGGGGCGGGGACAGATACGCAGTATTTT

V gene: TRBV20-1
J gene: TRBJ2-1
D gene: TRBD2
clone size: .
CDR3 protein: CSASGVAGGPVEQFF
CDR3 DNA: TGCAGTGCCAGCGGCGTAGCGGGGGGGCCGGTGGAGCAGTTCTTC

V gene: TRBV12-3/TRBV12-4
J gene: TRBJ2-7
D gene: .
clone size: few
CDR3 protein: CASSFQGSEQYF
CDR3 DNA: TGTGCCAGCAGTTTTCAGGGAAGCGAGCAGTACTTC

V gene: TRBV10-1
J gene: TRBJ1-4
D gene: TRBD1
clone size: .
CDR3 protein: CASKLNVGQGAWANEKLFF
CDR3 DNA: TGCGCCAGCAAGCTCAATGTGGGACAGGGGGCCTGGGCTAATGAAAAACTGTTTTTT

V gene: TRBV9
J gene: TRBJ1-1
D gene: TRBD1
clone size: few
CDR3 protein: CASSGDRGGEAFF
CDR3 DNA: TGTGCCAGCAGCGGAGACAGGGGGGGTGAAGCTTTCTTT

V gene: TRBV11-2
J gene: TRBJ2-1
D gene: .
clone size: many
CDR3 protein: CASSVRISSYNEQFF
CDR3 DNA: TGTGCCAGCAGCGTCCGGATTAGCTCCTACAATGAGCAGTTCTTC

V gene: TRBV10-3
J gene: TRBJ2-3
D gene: TRBD1
clone size: many
CDR3 protein: CATGTGGGTDTQYF
CDR3 DNA: TGTGCCACCGGGACAGGCGGAGGCACAGATACGCAGTATTTT

V gene: TRBV12-3/TRBV12-4
J gene: TRBJ2-7
D gene: TRBD2
clone size: many
CDR3 protein: CASSPGTSGGPSSYEQYF
CDR3 DNA: TGTGCCAGCAGCCCAGGGACTAGCGGGGGGCCGAGCTCCTACGAGCAGTACTTC

V gene: TRBV20-1
J gene: TRBJ2-1
D gene: TRBD1
clone size: few
CDR3 protein: CSAETGGTYNEQFF
CDR3 DNA: TGCAGTGCGGAGACAGGGGGCACGTACAATGAGCAGTTCTTC

V gene: TRBV4-1
J gene: TRBJ1-5
D gene: .
clone size: .
CDR3 protein: CASSLDWSQPQHF
CDR3 DNA: TGCGCCAGCAGCCTTGATTGGAGCCAGCCCCAGCATTTT

V gene: TRBV20-1
J gene: TRBJ2-7
D gene: .
clone size: few
CDR3 protein: CSAMANTYEQYF
CDR3 DNA: TGCAGTGCAATGGCGAATACCTACGAGCAGTACTTC

V gene: TRBV2
J gene: TRBJ2-3
D gene: .
clone size: few
CDR3 protein: CASSRQGTSTDTQYF
CDR3 DNA: TGTGCCAGCAGTCGTCAGGGGACTAGCACAGATACGCAGTATTTT

V gene: TRBV12-3/TRBV12-4
J gene: TRBJ1-4
D gene: TRBD1
clone size: .
CDR3 protein: CASSLSKIRDRGEKLFF
CDR3 DNA: TGTGCCAGCAGTTTATCGAAAATTAGGGACAGGGGTGAAAAACTGTTTTTT

V gene: TRBV20-1
J gene: TRBJ2-5
D gene: .
clone size: many
CDR3 protein: CSARPSGETQYF
CDR3 DNA: TGCAGTGCTAGACCCAGCGGGGAGACCCAGTACTTC

V gene: TRBV9
J gene: TRBJ2-5
D gene: TRBD2
clone size: .
CDR3 protein: CASSVALTSGGSVGETQYF
CDR3 DNA: TGTGCCAGCAGCGTAGCCCTAACTAGCGGGGGGTCCGTTGGGGAGACCCAGTACTTC

V gene: TRBV12-3/TRBV12-4
J gene: TRBJ2-1
D gene: .
clone size: .
CDR3 protein: CASSPRAPASYNEQFF
CDR3 DNA: TGTGCCAGCAGCCCAAGGGCTCCCGCCTCCTACAATGAGCAGTTCTTC

V gene: TRBV10-3
J gene: TRBJ2-1
D gene: TRBD1
clone size: few
CDR3 protein: CAISERQGYNEQFF
CDR3 DNA: TGTGCCATCAGTGAGAGACAGGGTTACAATGAGCAGTTCTTC

V gene: TRBV11-2
J gene: TRBJ2-1
D gene: TRBD2
clone size: few
CDR3 protein: CASSFDRVRGDLNNEQFF
CDR3 DNA: TGTGCCAGCAGCTTTGACCGGGTGCGGGGGGACTTAAACAATGAGCAGTTCTTC

V gene: TRBV7-9
J gene: TRBJ2-6
D gene: .
clone size: .
CDR3 protein: CASTPQGAGANVLTF
CDR3 DNA: TGTGCCAGCACCCCACAGGGAGCTGGGGCCAACGTCCTGACTTTC

V gene: TRBV3-1
J gene: TRBJ2-4
D gene: .
clone size: few
CDR3 protein: CASSQNWQATKNIQYF
CDR3 DNA: TGTGCCAGCAGCCAAAATTGGCAAGCGACCAAAAACATTCAGTACTTC

V gene: TRBV4-1
J gene: TRBJ2-5
D gene: .
clone size: .
CDR3 protein: CASSPGTHRETQYF
CDR3 DNA: TGCGCCAGCAGCCCCGGGACCCACAGGGAGACCCAGTACTTC

V gene: TRBV4-2
J gene: TRBJ2-5
D gene: .
clone size: once
CDR3 protein: CASSQEKTGWGKETQYF
CDR3 DNA: TGTGCCAGCAGCCAAGAAAAGACCGGGTGGGGTAAAGAGACCCAGTACTTC

V gene: TRBV12-3/TRBV12-4
J gene: TRBJ2-1
D gene: .
clone size: few
CDR3 protein: CASSSPSAGRLRSDEQFF
CDR3 DNA: TGTGCCAGCAGTTCCCCATCGGCGGGTAGGCTTAGGTCGGATGAGCAGTTCTTC

V gene: TRBV2
J gene: TRBJ2-3
D gene: TRBD2
clone size: few
CDR3 protein: CASSSERGPGTQYF
CDR3 DNA: TGTGCCAGCAGTTCAGAGCGGGGCCCAGGTACGCAGTATTTT

V gene: TRBV28
J gene: TRBJ1-1
D gene: .
clone size: once
CDR3 protein: CASSLKRNSVFRWDTEAFF
CDR3 DNA: TGTGCCAGCAGTTTAAAGCGGAACAGCGTATTTCGGTGGGACACTGAAGCTTTCTTT

V gene: TRBV5-1
J gene: TRBJ1-2
D gene: .
clone size: few
CDR3 protein: CASSLRAQRGDGYTF
CDR3 DNA: TGCGCCAGCAGCTTGAGGGCGCAACGAGGGGATGGCTACACCTTC

V gene: TRBV12-3/TRBV12-4
J gene: TRBJ2-7
D gene: .
clone size: .
CDR3 protein: CASSPRWLLGTPYEQYF
CDR3 DNA: TGTGCCAGCAGCCCGAGGTGGCTCTTAGGAACCCCGTACGAGCAGTACTTC

V gene: TRBV5-6
J gene: TRBJ2-2
D gene: .
clone size: .
CDR3 protein: CASSHGGIWGVNTGELFF
CDR3 DNA: TGTGCCAGCAGCCATGGGGGGATTTGGGGAGTTAACACCGGGGAGCTGTTTTTT

V gene: TRBV12-3/TRBV12-4
J gene: TRBJ2-4
D gene: .
clone size: .
CDR3 protein: CASSSTGYRNF
CDR3 DNA: TGTGCCAGCAGTTCCACGGGCTACAGAAACTTC

V gene: TRBV18
J gene: TRBJ1-4
D gene: TRBD1
clone size: few
CDR3 protein: CASSRGQGRNYNEKLFF
CDR3 DNA: TGTGCCAGCTCACGGGGACAGGGACGGAACTATAATGAAAAACTGTTTTTT

V gene: TRBV5-1
J gene: TRBJ1-1
D gene: TRBD1
clone size: many
CDR3 protein: CASSLRTGNTEAFF
CDR3 DNA: TGCGCCAGCAGCTTGAGGACAGGGAACACTGAAGCTTTCTTT

V gene: TRBV6-5
J gene: TRBJ1-2
D gene: .
clone size: .
CDR3 protein: CASSYSMLGANSANYGYTF
CDR3 DNA: TGTGCCAGCAGTTACTCGATGCTAGGGGCCAACAGTGCTAACTATGGCTACACCTTC

V gene: TRBV29-1
J gene: TRBJ2-2
D gene: .
clone size: .
CDR3 protein: CSVVLGTGELFF
CDR3 DNA: TGCAGCGTTGTTCTTGGGACCGGGGAGCTGTTTTTT

V gene: TRBV12-3/TRBV12-4
J gene: TRBJ2-6
D gene: .
clone size: few
CDR3 protein: CASSLELQANVLTF
CDR3 DNA: TGTGCCAGCAGTTTGGAACTGCAGGCCAACGTCCTGACTTTC

V gene: TRBV29-1
J gene: TRBJ2-1
D gene: .
clone size: .
CDR3 protein: CNVAGTRRGGNDEQFF
CDR3 DNA: TGCAACGTGGCGGGGACAAGAAGGGGGGGCAATGATGAGCAGTTCTTC

V gene: TRBV7-9
J gene: TRBJ2-5
D gene: TRBD1
clone size: few
CDR3 protein: CASSLYLRGQETQYF
CDR3 DNA: TGTGCCAGCAGCTTATACCTCAGGGGGCAGGAGACCCAGTACTTC

V gene: TRBV11-2
J gene: TRBJ2-1
D gene: TRBD2
clone size: few
CDR3 protein: CASSLGGTSRPSYNEQFF
CDR3 DNA: TGTGCCAGCAGCTTAGGGGGGACTAGCAGACCCTCCTACAATGAGCAGTTCTTC

V gene: TRBV7-9
J gene: TRBJ1-2
D gene: .
clone size: .
CDR3 protein: CASSFTPDGYTF
CDR3 DNA: TGTGCCAGCAGCTTTACCCCCGATGGCTACACCTTC

V gene: TRBV5-1
J gene: TRBJ1-2
D gene: .
clone size: few
CDR3 protein: CASSLYSDVGYTF
CDR3 DNA: TGCGCCAGCAGCTTGTACTCAGACGTGGGCTACACCTTC

V gene: TRBV7-9
J gene: TRBJ2-1
D gene: TRBD2
clone size: .
CDR3 protein: CASSSPQRSGGYNEQFF
CDR3 DNA: TGTGCCAGCAGCTCCCCGCAGAGGAGCGGGGGCTACAATGAGCAGTTCTTC

V gene: TRBV5-5
J gene: TRBJ1-3
D gene: .
clone size: many
CDR3 protein: CASSFQGGNTIYF
CDR3 DNA: TGTGCCAGCAGCTTCCAGGGCGGAAACACCATATATTTT

V gene: TRBV2
J gene: TRBJ2-3
D gene: TRBD2
clone size: .
CDR3 protein: CASILAGALLADTQYF
CDR3 DNA: TGTGCCAGCATACTAGCGGGGGCCTTGTTGGCAGATACGCAGTATTTT

V gene: TRBV30
J gene: TRBJ2-4
D gene: .
clone size: .
CDR3 protein: CAWSPVGNIQYF
CDR3 DNA: TGTGCCTGGAGTCCGGTGGGAAACATTCAGTACTTC

V gene: TRBV28
J gene: TRBJ1-4
D gene: .
clone size: few
CDR3 protein: CASRRITGTNEKLFF
CDR3 DNA: TGTGCCAGCAGGAGAATAACCGGAACTAATGAAAAACTGTTTTTT

V gene: TRBV28
J gene: TRBJ2-7
D gene: TRBD2
clone size: .
CDR3 protein: CASSWRGALSYEQYF
CDR3 DNA: TGTGCCAGCAGTTGGCGGGGGGCGCTTTCCTACGAGCAGTACTTC